The rows below give T cell receptor beta chains drawn from one sample of a study of blood T cell repertoires in COVID-19. Sequencing was performed with immunoSEQ multiplex PCR; in TCRdb, only in-frame clones are kept and a portion is missing. The sample lists about 390,000 clones, 87% occurring once. What was sequenced was PBMCs or T cells enriched from blood (not recorded which). The receptors here all came from a woman aged 45 to 65 who had recovered from COVID-19. The conserved cysteine and the conserved F or W are not part of the CDR3 here. A D gene is named only where the DNA matches it firmly. Where a row states a size, it is once, few, many or the class of an expanded clone; other rows omit it.

d_call	clone_size	v_call	j_call	cdr3_aa
TRBD2	once	TRBV6-2/TRBV6-3	TRBJ2-7	ASSYLGLAGGFSYEQY
-	-	TRBV6-5	TRBJ2-6	ASATGSSGANVLT
-	-	TRBV25-1	TRBJ2-5	ASSAGGSAETQY
TRBD1	-	TRBV6-2/TRBV6-3	TRBJ2-3	ASSYGDRAKDTQY
TRBD1	-	TRBV28	TRBJ1-3	ASSSGQVSGNTIY
TRBD1	-	TRBV6-5	TRBJ1-2	ASLQGYYGYT
-	-	TRBV11-3	TRBJ2-1	ASSLPGGGTYNEQF
-	-	TRBV18	TRBJ1-5	ASSPRQINQPQH
TRBD1	few	TRBV7-2	TRBJ1-2	ASSSRGLSDGYT
-	-	TRBV5-1	TRBJ1-6	ASSLTGGGYNSPLH
-	few	TRBV29-1	TRBJ1-3	SVVRGDTIY
-	-	TRBV28	TRBJ1-2	ASSLGRRSYGYT
-	-	TRBV5-4	TRBJ1-2	ASSSLGGHYYGYT
-	-	TRBV20-1	TRBJ2-1	SAPSGGKQF
TRBD1	-	TRBV2	TRBJ1-2	ASSGQGTSYT
-	-	TRBV11-2	TRBJ1-6	ASSPLPGGESPLH
TRBD1	-	TRBV28	TRBJ1-2	ASSLTGARGGGYT
TRBD1	-	TRBV28	TRBJ2-2	ASSGQVNTGELF
-	-	TRBV2	TRBJ1-2	ASSAGSGYT
TRBD2	once	TRBV5-1	TRBJ2-3	ASSFTSGGAFDTQY
-	many	TRBV7-2	TRBJ2-7	ASGYRAYEQY
-	-	TRBV5-8	TRBJ1-5	ASSLRTGTLAYQPQH
TRBD1	-	TRBV7-9	TRBJ1-3	ASSRDRSFLSSGNTIY
TRBD1	-	TRBV5-1	TRBJ2-7	ASSNQGAAYEQY
TRBD1	few	TRBV14	TRBJ2-7	ATNDRGPLGEQY
-	-	TRBV28	TRBJ1-1	ASSLGGMGNTEAF
-	once	TRBV28	TRBJ1-3	ASSRGGETGNTIY